The rows below give T cell receptor beta chains drawn from one sample of a study of blood T cell repertoires in COVID-19. Profiling relied on immunoSEQ multiplex PCR, and the TCRdb table lists in-frame clones only, not all of them. This table holds about 250,000 clones, 86% found once. The source material was peripheral blood. These receptors came from a woman older than 75 with COVID-19, enrolled during active disease. Both conserved end residues are part of each CDR3. A D gene is named only where the DNA matches it firmly. Size values are once, few and many counts, or a class for expanded clones, and some rows have none.

>TRBV7-9|NA|TRBJ2-5|TRBD2
CASSSGLEETQYF
TGTGCCAGCAGCTCAGGACTAGAGGAGACCCAGTACTTC
>TRBV4-1|NA|TRBJ2-7|NA
CASSQDTGTYEQYF
TGCGCCAGCAGCCAAGATACAGGGACCTACGAGCAGTACTTC
>TRBV5-4|NA|TRBJ2-3|TRBD2
CASSFPAGDTDTQYF
TGTGCCAGCAGCTTTCCAGCGGGGGACACAGATACGCAGTATTTT
>TRBV4-2|NA|TRBJ2-3|NA
CASSQQGNTDTQYF
TGTGCCAGCAGCCAACAGGGCAACACAGATACGCAGTATTTT
>TRBV5-1|NA|TRBJ1-4|TRBD1
CASSPSGTDEKLFF
TGCGCCAGCAGCCCCTCCGGGACAGATGAAAAACTGTTTTTT
>TRBV28|NA|TRBJ1-4|TRBD1
CASSRTGVEKLFF
TGTGCCAGCAGTCGAACAGGGGTTGAAAAACTGTTTTTT
>TRBV2|NA|TRBJ2-1|TRBD2
CASSEGLAGAYNEQFF
TGTGCCAGCAGTGAAGGTCTAGCGGGGGCCTACAATGAGCAGTTCTTC
>TRBV28|NA|TRBJ1-1|NA
CASSLANTEAFF
TGTGCCAGCAGTTTGGCTAACACTGAAGCTTTCTTT
>TRBV3-1/TRBV3-2|few|TRBJ2-1|TRBD2
CASSQGGGEQFF
TGTGCCAGCAGCCAAGGCGGGGGTGAGCAGTTCTTC
>TRBV24-1|NA|TRBJ1-1|TRBD1
CATKGQGDAEAFF
TGTGCCACCAAGGGACAGGGGGACGCTGAAGCTTTCTTT
>TRBV6-1|once|TRBJ1-1|NA
CASSETQGRSEAFF
TGTGCCAGCAGTGAGACACAGGGTCGGTCTGAAGCTTTCTTT
>TRBV5-4|once|TRBJ2-2|NA
CASSYQATNTGELFF
TGTGCCAGCAGCTATCAGGCGACGAACACCGGGGAGCTGTTTTTT
>TRBV5-1|once|TRBJ2-1|TRBD2
CASSHSSGGAGNEQFF
TGCGCCAGCAGCCACTCTAGCGGGGGGGCCGGGAATGAGCAGTTCTTC
>TRBV9|NA|TRBJ2-5|NA
CASSVGSGSETQYF
TGTGCCAGCAGCGTAGGTAGCGGTTCGGAGACCCAGTACTTC
>TRBV28|once|TRBJ1-4|TRBD1
CASSGGRTGVDEKLFF
TGTGCCAGCAGTGGGGGACGGACAGGGGTGGATGAAAAACTGTTTTTT
>TRBV23-1|NA|TRBJ2-5|NA
CASRTSDSYLQETQYF
TGCGCCAGCAGGACGTCGGACAGCTACCTTCAAGAGACCCAGTACTTC
>TRBV19|NA|TRBJ2-6|NA
CASSWNSGETGANVLTF
TGTGCCAGTAGCTGGAACTCAGGGGAGACTGGGGCCAACGTCCTGACTTTC
>TRBV2|NA|TRBJ2-5|NA
CAIGTLGAETQYF
TGTGCCATTGGGACTTTAGGGGCAGAGACCCAGTACTTC
>TRBV5-5|NA|TRBJ1-2|NA
CASSSTNGRPNYGYTF
TGTGCCAGCAGCTCGACAAACGGCAGGCCGAACTATGGCTACACCTTC
>TRBV5-1|NA|TRBJ1-1|TRBD1
CASSLAWTGRKENMAEAFF
TGCGCCAGCAGCTTGGCCTGGACAGGGAGGAAAGAGAACATGGCTGAAGCTTTCTTT
>TRBV6-2/TRBV6-3|NA|TRBJ1-5|TRBD1
CASSYTGGSNQPQHF
TGTGCCAGCAGTTACACAGGGGGTAGCAATCAGCCCCAGCATTTT
>TRBV9|NA|TRBJ2-1|NA
CASSPQSLVREQFF
TGTGCCAGCAGCCCCCAATCTCTAGTCCGTGAGCAGTTCTTC